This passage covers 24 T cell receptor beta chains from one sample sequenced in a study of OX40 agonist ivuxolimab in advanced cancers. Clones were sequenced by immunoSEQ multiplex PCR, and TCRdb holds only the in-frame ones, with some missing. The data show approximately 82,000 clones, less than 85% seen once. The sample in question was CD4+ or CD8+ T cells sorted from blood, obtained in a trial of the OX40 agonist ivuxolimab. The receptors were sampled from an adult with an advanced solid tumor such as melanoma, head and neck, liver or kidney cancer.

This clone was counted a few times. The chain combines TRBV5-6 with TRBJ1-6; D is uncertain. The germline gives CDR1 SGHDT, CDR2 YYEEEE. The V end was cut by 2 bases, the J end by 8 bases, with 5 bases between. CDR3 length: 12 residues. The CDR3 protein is CASSFGDSPLHF. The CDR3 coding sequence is TGTGCCAGCAGCTTTGGGGATTCACCCCTCCACTTT. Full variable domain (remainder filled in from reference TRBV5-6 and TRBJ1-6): DAGVTQSPTHLIKTRGQQVTLRCSPKSGHDTVSWYQQALGQGPQFIFQYYEEEERQRGNFPDRFSGHQFPNYSSELNVNALLLGDSALYLCASSFGDSPLHFGNGTRLTVT.

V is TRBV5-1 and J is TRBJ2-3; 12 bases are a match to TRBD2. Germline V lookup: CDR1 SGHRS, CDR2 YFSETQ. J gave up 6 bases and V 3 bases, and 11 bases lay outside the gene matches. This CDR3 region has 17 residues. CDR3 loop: CASSSRLAGDPKDTQYF. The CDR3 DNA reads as TGCGCCAGCAGCTCAAGACTAGCGGGGGACCCTAAGGATACGCAGTATTTT.

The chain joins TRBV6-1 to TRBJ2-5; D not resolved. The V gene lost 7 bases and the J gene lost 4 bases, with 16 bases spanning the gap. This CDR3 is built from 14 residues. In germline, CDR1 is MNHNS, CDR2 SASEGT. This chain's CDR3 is CASKSGAWGETQYF. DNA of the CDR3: TGTGCCAGCAAATCAGGAGCTTGGGGAGAGACCCAGTACTTC.

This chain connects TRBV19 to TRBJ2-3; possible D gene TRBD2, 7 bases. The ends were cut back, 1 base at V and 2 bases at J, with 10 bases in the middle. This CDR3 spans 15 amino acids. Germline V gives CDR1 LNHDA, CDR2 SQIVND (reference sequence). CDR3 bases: TGTGCCAGTAGTATAGCGGGGGGCGACACAGATACGCAGTATTTT. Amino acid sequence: CASSIAGGDTDTQYF.

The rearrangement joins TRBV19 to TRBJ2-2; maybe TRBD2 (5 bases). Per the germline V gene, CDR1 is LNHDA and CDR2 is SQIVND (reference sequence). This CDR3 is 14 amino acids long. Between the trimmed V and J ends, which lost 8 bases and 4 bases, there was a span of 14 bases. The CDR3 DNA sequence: TGTGCCAGTCGCGGGCCGTCGCGCACCGGGGAGCTGTTTTTT. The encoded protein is CASRGPSRTGELFF.

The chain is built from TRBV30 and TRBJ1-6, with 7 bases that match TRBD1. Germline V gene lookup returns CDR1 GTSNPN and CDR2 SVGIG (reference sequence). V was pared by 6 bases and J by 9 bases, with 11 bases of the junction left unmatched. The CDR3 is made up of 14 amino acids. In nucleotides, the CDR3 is TGTGCCTGCAAAACGAACAGGGGTGGTTCACCCCTCCACTTT. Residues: CACKTNRGGSPLHF.

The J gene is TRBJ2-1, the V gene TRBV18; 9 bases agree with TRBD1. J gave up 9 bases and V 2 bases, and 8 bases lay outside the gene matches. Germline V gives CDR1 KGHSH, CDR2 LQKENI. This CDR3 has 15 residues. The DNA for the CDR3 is TGTGCCAGCTCACCAGATGAAACAGGGGGCGGTGAGCAGTTCTTC. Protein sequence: CASSPDETGGGEQFF.

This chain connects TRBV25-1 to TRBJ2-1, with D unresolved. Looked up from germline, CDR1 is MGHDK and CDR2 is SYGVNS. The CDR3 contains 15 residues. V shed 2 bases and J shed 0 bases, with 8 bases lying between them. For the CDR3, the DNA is TGTGCCAGCAGTGAAGGTCAGACCTCCTACAATGAGCAGTTCTTC. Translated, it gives CASSEGQTSYNEQFF.

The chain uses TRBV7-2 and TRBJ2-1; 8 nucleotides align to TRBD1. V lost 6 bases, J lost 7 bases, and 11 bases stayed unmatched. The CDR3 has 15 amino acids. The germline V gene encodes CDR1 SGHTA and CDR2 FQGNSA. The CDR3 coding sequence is TGTGCCAGCAGAGCCGGGACAGGTCCTTTTAATGAGCAGTTCTTC. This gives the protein CASRAGTGPFNEQFF.

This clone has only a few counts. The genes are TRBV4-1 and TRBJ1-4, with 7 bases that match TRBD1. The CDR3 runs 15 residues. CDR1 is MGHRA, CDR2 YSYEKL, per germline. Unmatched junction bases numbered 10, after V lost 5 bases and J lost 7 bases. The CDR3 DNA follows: TGCGCCAGCAGCTTGACGGGACAGTTTTCTGAAAAACTGTTTTTT. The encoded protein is CASSLTGQFSEKLFF.

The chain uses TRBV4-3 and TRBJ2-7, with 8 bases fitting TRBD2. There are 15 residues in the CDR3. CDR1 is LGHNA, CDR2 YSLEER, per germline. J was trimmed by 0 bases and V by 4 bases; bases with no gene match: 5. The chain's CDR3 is CASSRSSGPSYEQYF. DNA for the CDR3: TGCGCCAGCAGCCGATCTAGCGGGCCCTCCTACGAGCAGTACTTC.

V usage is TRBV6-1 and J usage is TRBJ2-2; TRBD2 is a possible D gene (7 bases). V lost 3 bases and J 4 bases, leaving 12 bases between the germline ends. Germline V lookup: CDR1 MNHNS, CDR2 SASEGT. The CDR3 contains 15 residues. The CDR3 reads CASSEIGGATGELFF. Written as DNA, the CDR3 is TGTGCCAGCAGTGAGATAGGGGGGGCCACCGGGGAGCTGTTTTTT.

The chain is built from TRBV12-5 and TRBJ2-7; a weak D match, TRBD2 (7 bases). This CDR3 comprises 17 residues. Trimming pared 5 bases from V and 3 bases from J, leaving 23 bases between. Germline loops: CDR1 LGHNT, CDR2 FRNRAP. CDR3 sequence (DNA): TGTGCTAGTGGTGCCACGGGGGAGGCGGGGGCTCGCTACGAGCAGTACTTC. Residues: CASGATGEAGARYEQYF.

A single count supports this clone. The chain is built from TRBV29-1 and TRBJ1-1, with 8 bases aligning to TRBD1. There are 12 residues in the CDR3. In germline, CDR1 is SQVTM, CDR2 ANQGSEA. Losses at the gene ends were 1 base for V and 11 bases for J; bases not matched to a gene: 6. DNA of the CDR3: TGCAGCGTTGAAGCGACAGGGGTACAGGCTTTCTTT. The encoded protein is CSVEATGVQAFF.

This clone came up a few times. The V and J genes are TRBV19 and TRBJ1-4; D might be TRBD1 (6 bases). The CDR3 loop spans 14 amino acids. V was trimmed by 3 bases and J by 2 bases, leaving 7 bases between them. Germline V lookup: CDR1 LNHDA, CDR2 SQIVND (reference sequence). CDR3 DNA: TGTGCCAGTAGTATGAGGGGGACTAATGAAAAACTGTTTTTT. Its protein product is CASSMRGTNEKLFF.

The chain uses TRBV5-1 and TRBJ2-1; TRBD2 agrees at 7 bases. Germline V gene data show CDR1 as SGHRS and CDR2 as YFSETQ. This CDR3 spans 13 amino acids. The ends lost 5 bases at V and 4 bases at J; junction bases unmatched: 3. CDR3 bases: TGCGCCAGCAGGCGGGAGACTTACAATGAGCAGTTCTTC. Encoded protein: CASRRETYNEQFF.

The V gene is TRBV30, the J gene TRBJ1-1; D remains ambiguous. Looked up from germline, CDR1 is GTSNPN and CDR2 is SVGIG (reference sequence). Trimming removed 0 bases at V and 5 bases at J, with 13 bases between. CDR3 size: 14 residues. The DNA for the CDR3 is TGTGCCTGGAGTGTAACGGGAGGAGGGACTGAAGCTTTCTTT. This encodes CAWSVTGGGTEAFF.

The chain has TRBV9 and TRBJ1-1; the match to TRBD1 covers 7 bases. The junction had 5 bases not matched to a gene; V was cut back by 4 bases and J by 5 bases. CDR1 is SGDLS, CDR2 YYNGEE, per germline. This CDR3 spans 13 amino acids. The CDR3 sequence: CASSRTGVTEAFF. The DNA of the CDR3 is TGTGCCAGCAGCAGAACAGGGGTTACTGAAGCTTTCTTT.

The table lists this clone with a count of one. Here the CDR3 reads CASSIQTGAGNTIYF. CDR3 nucleotides: TGTGCCAGCAGCATACAGACAGGAGCTGGAAACACCATATATTTT. V is TRBV7-9 and J is TRBJ1-3; D is perhaps TRBD1 (6 bases). V lost 5 bases to trimming and J lost 2 bases, with 13 bases between them. The CDR3 sequence is 15 residues long. Germline V lookup: CDR1 SEHNR, CDR2 FQNEAQ (reference sequence).

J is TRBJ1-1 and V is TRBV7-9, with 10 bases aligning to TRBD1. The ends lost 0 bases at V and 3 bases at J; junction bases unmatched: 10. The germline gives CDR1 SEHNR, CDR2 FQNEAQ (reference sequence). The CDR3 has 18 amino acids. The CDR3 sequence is CASSLADWGQGRYTEAFF. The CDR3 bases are TGTGCCAGCAGCTTAGCGGACTGGGGACAGGGGAGGTACACTGAAGCTTTCTTT.

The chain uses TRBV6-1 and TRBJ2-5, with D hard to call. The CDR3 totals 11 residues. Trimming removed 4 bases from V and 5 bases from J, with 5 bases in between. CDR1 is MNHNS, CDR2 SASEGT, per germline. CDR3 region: CASSGRETQYF. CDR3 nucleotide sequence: TGTGCCAGCAGTGGAAGGGAGACCCAGTACTTC.

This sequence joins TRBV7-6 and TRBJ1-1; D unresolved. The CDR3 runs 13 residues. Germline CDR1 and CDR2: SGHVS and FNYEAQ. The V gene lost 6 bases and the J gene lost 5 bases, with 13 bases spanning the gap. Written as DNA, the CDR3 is TGTGCCAGCAGTAGACCGGAGATGACTGAAGCTTTCTTT. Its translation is CASSRPEMTEAFF.

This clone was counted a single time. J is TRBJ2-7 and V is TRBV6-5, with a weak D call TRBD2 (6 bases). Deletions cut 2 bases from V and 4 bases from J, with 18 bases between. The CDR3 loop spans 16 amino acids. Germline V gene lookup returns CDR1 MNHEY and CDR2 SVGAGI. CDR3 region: CASSYANQAGRYEQYF. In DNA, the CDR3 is TGTGCCAGCAGTTACGCTAATCAGGCGGGGAGATACGAGCAGTACTTC.

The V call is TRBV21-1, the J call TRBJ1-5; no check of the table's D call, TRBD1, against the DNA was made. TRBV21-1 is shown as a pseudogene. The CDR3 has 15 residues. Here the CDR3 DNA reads TGTGCCAGCAGCAAAAAGGGGCAGGCAGACCAGCCCCAGCATTTT. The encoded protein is CASSKKGQADQPQHF.